This TCR beta chain was sequenced for a study of blood T cell repertoires in COVID-19. Overall study context: The study drew acute and convalescent COVID-19 samples from the United States, Italy and Spain.

In regard to this clone: Distinct nucleotide sequences in the sample also encode this CDR3.

This table comes from immunoSEQ multiplex PCR, and its TCRdb copy is limited to in-frame clones, with some not included. In the table there are about 310,000 clones, 80% to 90% of which are singletons. Germline-derived CDR1 and CDR2 are SGHNT and YYREEE (reference sequence). The CDR3 has 13 amino acids. Between the trimmed V and J ends, which lost 4 bases and 2 bases, there was a span of 9 bases. The study drew participants aged roughly 18 to 95 years from some 25 US areas. The study assigned cohorts using participant-reported clinical history. Recovered Cohort 3 donors showed two negative PCRs, clearance, or symptom resolution.

The sequencing input was PBMCs or T cells enriched from blood (not recorded which). This TCR came from a man aged 25-45 years who had recovered from COVID-19. The chain has TRBV5-4 and TRBJ1-2; possibly TRBD1 for D (6 bases). The CDR3: CASSRTGNYGYTF. Here the CDR3 DNA reads TGTGCCAGCAGCCGTACAGGGAACTATGGCTACACCTTC.